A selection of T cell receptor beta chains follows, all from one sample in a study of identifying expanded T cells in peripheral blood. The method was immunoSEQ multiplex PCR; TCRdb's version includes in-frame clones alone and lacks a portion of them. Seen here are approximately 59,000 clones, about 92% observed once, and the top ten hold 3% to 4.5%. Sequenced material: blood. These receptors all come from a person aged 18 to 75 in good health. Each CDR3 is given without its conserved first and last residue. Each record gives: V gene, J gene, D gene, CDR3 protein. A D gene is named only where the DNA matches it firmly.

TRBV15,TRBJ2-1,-,ATSRDWPPIGDEQF
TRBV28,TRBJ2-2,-,ASSPSGFDTGELF
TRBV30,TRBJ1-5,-,AWSVMGQPQH
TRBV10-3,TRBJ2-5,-,AISDPLRQDEETQY
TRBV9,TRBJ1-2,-,ASSVPGVYGYT
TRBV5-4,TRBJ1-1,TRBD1,ASSSQQGANTEAF
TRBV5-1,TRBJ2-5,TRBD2,ASSAGLGETQY
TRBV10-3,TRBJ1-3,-,AISAGGDNTIY
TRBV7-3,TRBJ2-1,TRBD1,ASSPHAGGMNEQF
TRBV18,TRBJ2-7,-,ASSGRFVSYEQY
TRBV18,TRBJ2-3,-,ASSPPGDPDTQY
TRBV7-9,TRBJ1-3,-,ASSPEWSGNTIY
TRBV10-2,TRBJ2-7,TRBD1,ASRGQVTYEQY
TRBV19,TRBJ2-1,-,ASSSGTVDLRKHYNEQF
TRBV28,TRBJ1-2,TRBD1,ASFPTGAYGYT
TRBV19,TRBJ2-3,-,ASSTTPQNRADTQY
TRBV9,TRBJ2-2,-,ASSPTNGLTGELF
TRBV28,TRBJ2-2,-,ASSSPGANTGELF
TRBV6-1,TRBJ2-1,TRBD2,ASSETRSGGQF
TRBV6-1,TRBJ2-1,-,ASRGAGLWGNEQF
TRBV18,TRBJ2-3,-,ASSPRPLDTQY
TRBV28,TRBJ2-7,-,ASSNGGGLYEQY
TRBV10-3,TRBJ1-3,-,AIRGLFGNTIY
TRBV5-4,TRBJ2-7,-,ASSLHAAYEQY
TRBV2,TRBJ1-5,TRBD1,ASVPQGDQPQH
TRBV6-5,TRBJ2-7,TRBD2,ASMVSGSYEQY
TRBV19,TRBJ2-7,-,ASSMASAEQY
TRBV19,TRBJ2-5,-,ASSIEFAQETQY
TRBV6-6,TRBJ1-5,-,ASSSTTDHQPQH
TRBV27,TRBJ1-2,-,ASSLRGGFGYT
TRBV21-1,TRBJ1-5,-,ASSKVGTGWGQPQH
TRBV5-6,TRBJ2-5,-,ASSSEVRETQY
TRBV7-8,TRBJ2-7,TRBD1,ASSLEPGTGGNEQY
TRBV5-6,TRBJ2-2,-,ASSFPQGYTGELF
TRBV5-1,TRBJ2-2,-,ASSMRQVANTGELF
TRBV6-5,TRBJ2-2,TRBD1,ASSRTGLYTGELF
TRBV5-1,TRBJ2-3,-,ASSLDVAVVSDTQY
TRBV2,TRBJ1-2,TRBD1,ASSRTGADGYT
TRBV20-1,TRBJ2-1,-,SAPRREQF
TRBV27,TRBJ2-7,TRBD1,ASGRQGNHEQY
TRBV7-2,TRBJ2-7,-,ASSFGSSYEQY
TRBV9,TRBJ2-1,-,ASSAPSGDQF